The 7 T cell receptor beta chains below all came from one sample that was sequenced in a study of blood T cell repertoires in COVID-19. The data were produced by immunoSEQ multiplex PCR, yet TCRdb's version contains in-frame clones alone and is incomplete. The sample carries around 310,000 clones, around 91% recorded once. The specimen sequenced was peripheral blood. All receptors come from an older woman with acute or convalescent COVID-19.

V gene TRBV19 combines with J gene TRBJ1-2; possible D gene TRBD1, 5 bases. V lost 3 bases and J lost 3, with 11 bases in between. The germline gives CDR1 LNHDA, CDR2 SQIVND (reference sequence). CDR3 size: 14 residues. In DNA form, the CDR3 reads TGTGCCAGTAGTATGGAGGGGAGCTACTATGGCTACACCTTC. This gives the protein CASSMEGSYYGYTF.

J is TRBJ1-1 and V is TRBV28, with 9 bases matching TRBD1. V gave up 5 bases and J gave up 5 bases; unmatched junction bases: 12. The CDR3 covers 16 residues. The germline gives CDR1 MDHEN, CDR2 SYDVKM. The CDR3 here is CASSENRGRGWTEAFF. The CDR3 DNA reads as TGTGCCAGCAGTGAGAACAGGGGGCGCGGGTGGACTGAAGCTTTCTTT. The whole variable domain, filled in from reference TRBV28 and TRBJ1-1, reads DVKVTQSSRYLVKRTGEKVFLECVQDMDHENMFWYRQDPGLGLRLIYFSYDVKMKEKGDIPEGYSVSREKKERFSLILESASTNQTSMYLCASSENRGRGWTEAFFGQGTRLTVV.

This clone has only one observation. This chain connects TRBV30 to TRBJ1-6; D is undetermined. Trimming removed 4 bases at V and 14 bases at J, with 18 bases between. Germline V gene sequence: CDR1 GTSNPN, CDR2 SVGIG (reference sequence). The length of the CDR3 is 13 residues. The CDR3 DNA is TGTGCCTGGATGGGTCCTGGAGAATTGACCCTCCACTTT. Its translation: CAWMGPGELTLHF.

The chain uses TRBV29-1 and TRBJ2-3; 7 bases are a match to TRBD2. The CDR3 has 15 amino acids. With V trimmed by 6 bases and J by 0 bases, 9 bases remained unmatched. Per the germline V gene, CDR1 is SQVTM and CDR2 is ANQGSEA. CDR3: CSVREGTVSTDTQYF. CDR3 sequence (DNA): TGCAGCGTCAGGGAGGGTACCGTAAGCACAGATACGCAGTATTTT.

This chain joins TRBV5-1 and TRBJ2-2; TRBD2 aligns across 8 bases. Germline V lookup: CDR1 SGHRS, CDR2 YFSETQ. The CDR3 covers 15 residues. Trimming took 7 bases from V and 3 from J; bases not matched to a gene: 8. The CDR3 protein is CASRPVSGDTGELFF. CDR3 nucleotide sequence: TGCGCCAGCCGGCCGGTTAGCGGGGACACCGGGGAGCTGTTTTTT.

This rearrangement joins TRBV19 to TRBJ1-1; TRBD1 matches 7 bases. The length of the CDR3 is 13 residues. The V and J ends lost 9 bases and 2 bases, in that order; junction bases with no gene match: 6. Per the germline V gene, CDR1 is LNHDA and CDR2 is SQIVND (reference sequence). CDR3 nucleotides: TGTGCCAGCGGGGGACAGATTAACACTGAAGCTTTCTTT. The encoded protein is CASGGQINTEAFF.

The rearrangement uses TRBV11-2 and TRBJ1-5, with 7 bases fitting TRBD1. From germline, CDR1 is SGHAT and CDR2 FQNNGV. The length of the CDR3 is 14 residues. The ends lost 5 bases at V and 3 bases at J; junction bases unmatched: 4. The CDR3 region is CASSPTGANQPQHF. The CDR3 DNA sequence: TGTGCCAGCAGCCCAACAGGGGCCAATCAGCCCCAGCATTTT.